This entry lists 13 T cell receptor beta chains sequenced from one sample in a study of T cell responses to AZD1222 COVID-19 vaccine. Assay used: immunoSEQ multiplex PCR; TCRdb lists only in-frame clones, some missing. The sample lists roughly 130,000 clones, 88% occurring once. Sequencing was performed on peripheral blood, taken on day 0 of MenACWY control vaccination. Every receptor here comes from an adult in good health.

The CDR3: CASREWRGEGGNQPQHF. The CDR3 DNA reads TGTGCCAGCAGGGAATGGAGGGGCGAGGGAGGCAATCAGCCCCAGCATTTT. This chain connects TRBV28 to TRBJ1-5, with D perhaps TRBD1 (5 bases). Trimming stripped 6 bases from V and 2 bases from J, with 20 bases between. Germline CDR1 is MDHEN and CDR2 is SYDVKM. The CDR3 length is 17 residues.

The rearrangement links TRBV6-5 to TRBJ1-5, with D maybe TRBD1 (6 bases). This CDR3 comprises 15 residues. Per the germline V gene, CDR1 is MNHEY and CDR2 is SVGAGI. Deletions cut 6 bases from V and 4 bases from J, with 16 bases between. DNA of the CDR3: TGTGCCAGCAGCGGGAACCCGACAGGAAATCAGCCCCAGCATTTT. It specifies CASSGNPTGNQPQHF.

The chain carries TRBV5-4 and TRBJ2-7; possible D gene TRBD2, 6 bases. From germline, CDR1 is SGHNT and CDR2 YYREEE (reference sequence). V dropped 4 bases and J dropped 0 bases, with 14 bases sitting between them. CDR3 length: 15 amino acids. Here the CDR3 reads CASSRDGSSSYEQYF. The CDR3 DNA reads TGTGCCAGCAGCCGAGACGGGAGCAGCTCCTACGAGCAGTACTTC.

V usage is TRBV16 and J usage is TRBJ1-1; perhaps TRBD1 as D (5 bases). V was pared by 4 bases and J by 1 base, with 7 bases between. CDR1 is KGHSY and CDR2 is FQNENV in the germline V gene. The CDR3 length is 13 residues. Here the CDR3 reads CASSPQGNTEAFF. CDR3 nucleotides: TGTGCCAGCAGCCCCCAGGGGAACACTGAAGCTTTCTTT.

The gene calls are TRBV28 and TRBJ1-5; TRBD1 matches 8 bases. The CDR3 length is 16 residues. V trimming: 3 bases; J trimming: 0 bases; junction bases outside the gene matches: 4. Germline CDR1 is MDHEN and CDR2 is SYDVKM. The CDR3 spells CASSLLGTGSNQPQHF. The DNA for the CDR3 is TGTGCCAGCAGTTTGTTGGGGACAGGTAGCAATCAGCCCCAGCATTTT.

The gene calls are TRBV4-2 and TRBJ2-1; 10 bases align to TRBD2. Germline V CDR1 and CDR2: LGHNA, YNFKEQ. The CDR3 has 16 residues. V lost 0 bases and J lost 6; bases outside the gene matches: 5. This chain's CDR3 is CASSQDGASGSNEQFF. For the CDR3, the DNA is TGTGCCAGCAGCCAAGATGGAGCTAGCGGGAGCAATGAGCAGTTCTTC.

J is TRBJ2-5 and V is TRBV7-6, with TRBD1 as a possible D gene (7 bases). V lost 1 base and J lost 3, with 15 bases in between. The germline CDR1 and CDR2 sequences are SGHVS and FNYEAQ. The CDR3 is 16 amino acids. CDR3 nucleotide sequence: TGTGCCAGCAGCTTAGTGAGGGCAGGGGGGAAAGAGACCCAGTACTTC. It translates to CASSLVRAGGKETQYF.

This chain joins TRBV11-2 and TRBJ2-7; D is unresolved. Germline V CDR1 and CDR2: SGHAT, FQNNGV. The CDR3 has 14 amino acids. Trimming pared 5 bases from V and 2 bases from J, leaving 13 bases between. CDR3 sequence (DNA): TGTGCCAGCAGCCGCGTCGGGTTGGCCTACGAGCAGTACTTC. This translates into CASSRVGLAYEQYF.

This clone showed up just once. The chain couples TRBV3-1 (or the pseudogene TRBV3-2) to TRBJ2-2, with 10 bases aligning to TRBD1. The ends lost 1 base at V and 7 bases at J; junction bases unmatched: 6. CDR1 and CDR2 from the germline V gene are LGHDT and YNNKEL (reference sequence). The CDR3 totals 16 residues. CDR3 sequence (DNA): TGTGCCAGCAGCCAAGGAGGGACAGGGGTGGTCGGGGAGCTGTTTTTT. It encodes CASSQGGTGVVGELFF.

CDR3 residues: CASSKDRGLEQYF. The CDR3 coding sequence is TGCGCCAGCAGCAAGGACAGGGGTTTGGAGCAGTACTTC. The chain joins TRBV5-1 to TRBJ2-7; 9 positions match TRBD1. After removal of 4 bases from V and 7 bases from J, the junction contained 6 bases not matched to a gene. The CDR3 is 13 residues long. CDR1 is SGHRS and CDR2 is YFSETQ in the germline V gene.

The genes are TRBV7-7 and TRBJ2-1; the match to TRBD2 covers 15 bases. With 3 bases clipped from V and 9 bases from J, the junction kept 3 bases outside the gene matches. CDR1 is SSHAT, CDR2 FNYEAQ, per germline (reference sequence). The CDR3 runs 15 residues. This CDR3 is CASSFGLAGGGEQFF. For the CDR3, the DNA is TGTGCCAGCAGCTTCGGACTAGCGGGAGGGGGTGAGCAGTTCTTC.

This clone was counted a few times. The chain recombines TRBV4-1 with TRBJ1-3; D unclear. Germline-derived CDR1 and CDR2 are MGHRA and YSYEKL. This CDR3 has 13 residues. Trimming shortened V by 2 bases and J by 4 bases, and 6 bases separated the two germline ends. CDR3 loop: CASSQRSGNTIYF. The CDR3 DNA reads as TGCGCCAGCAGCCAACGGAGCGGAAACACCATATATTTT.

The genes are TRBV6-4 and TRBJ1-1; D is unclear. This CDR3 spans 13 amino acids. V was trimmed by 4 bases and J by 1 base, leaving 7 bases between them. Germline values: CDR1 MRHNA, CDR2 SNTAGT. CDR3 residues: CASSVEANTEAFF. As DNA, the CDR3 is TGTGCCAGCAGTGTTGAGGCGAACACTGAAGCTTTCTTT.